This T cell receptor beta chain was identified in a study of T cell responses to AZD1222 COVID-19 vaccine. Whole-study findings and limits: Clonal diversity may have been underestimated, and the donors were mostly white British, with more females than males. Spike was spanned by vaccine-associated CD4 TCRs, which were dominant at 160-218 and 743-854. Increases in Spike-specific TCR breadth and depth were seen after two AZD1222 doses. In the spike-specific TCR repertoire, nearly half reportedly target unmutated variant regions.

This clone was detected a few times. Its antigen is unknown. This CDR3 is built from 14 residues. Trimming at V came to 4 bases and at J to 10 bases, leaving 9 bases not matched to a gene. Germline assignment: CDR1 SGDLS and CDR2 YYNGEE. Assay: immunoSEQ multiplex PCR; the TCRdb copy retains only in-frame clones and omits some. The table lists about 200,000 clones, 85% to 95% of them singletons, with approximately 4% in the top ten. This rearrangement joins TRBV9 to TRBJ2-2; the match to TRBD1 covers 8 bases. The sample was peripheral blood, taken 28 days after the second dose of the MenACWY control vaccine. The clonotype originates from an adult who received the MenACWY meningococcal vaccine as a control. The CDR3 DNA reads as TGTGCCAGCAGCCCAAGGACAGGGAGAGAGGAGCTGTTTTTT. Residues: CASSPRTGREELFF.